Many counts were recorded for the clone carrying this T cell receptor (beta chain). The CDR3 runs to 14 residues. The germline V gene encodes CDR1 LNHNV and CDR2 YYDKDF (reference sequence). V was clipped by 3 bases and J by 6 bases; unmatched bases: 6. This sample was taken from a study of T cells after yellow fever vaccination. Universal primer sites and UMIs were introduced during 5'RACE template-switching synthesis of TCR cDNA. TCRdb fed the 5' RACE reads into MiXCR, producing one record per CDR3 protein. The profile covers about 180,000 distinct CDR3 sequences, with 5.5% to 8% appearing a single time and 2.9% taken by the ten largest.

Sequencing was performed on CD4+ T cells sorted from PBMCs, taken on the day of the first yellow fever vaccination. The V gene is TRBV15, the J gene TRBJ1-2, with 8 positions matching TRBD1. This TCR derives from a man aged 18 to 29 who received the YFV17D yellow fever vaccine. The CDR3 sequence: CATSSRRGPNGYTF. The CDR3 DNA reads TGTGCCACCAGCAGCCGCAGGGGGCCGAATGGCTACACCTTC.